This TCR beta chain was identified in a study of human T cells and chemical hapten exposure. CDR3 length: 12 amino acids. The V end was cut by 7 bases, the J end by 5 bases, with 9 bases between. Looked up from germline, CDR1 is MNHNS and CDR2 is SASEGT. The time point is: pre-sensitization, week 0. As to treatment: therapeutic diphenylcyclopropenone sensitization with weekly scalp DPC. TCRdb re-derived calls from the RACE reads in MiXCR, one entry per CDR3 protein. Of 250,000 to 300,000 distinct CDR3 sequences in the sample, roughly 8% were seen once. The sample here was whole blood, taken in connection with sensitization to the hapten diphenylcyclopropenone (DPC). This TCR came from a man younger than 30 with alopecia areata. Some clones in this sample may be carry-over from other donors' samples. The chain joins TRBV6-1 to TRBJ2-1; D gene unclear. The CDR3 DNA reads as TGTGCCAGCAAAGTCAGTCACAATGAGCAGTTCTTC. This gives the protein CASKVSHNEQFF.